This T cell receptor (beta chain) was recovered during a study of T cells in Graves' hyperthyroidism and ophthalmopathy. V was trimmed by 6 bases and J by 3 bases, leaving 15 bases between them. The CDR3 runs 14 residues. The germline V gene has CDR1 MNHEY and CDR2 SMNVEV (reference sequence). Amplified regions were TCR beta CDR3 sequences from RNA transcripts. When the TCR CDR3 underwent first-round RT-PCR, the HTBI primer set was used. In TCRdb, the multiplex PCR reads were re-called with MiXCR into one record per CDR3 protein. The sample records some 380,000 distinct CDR3 sequences, roughly 13% being singletons. Preceding any ophthalmopathy symptoms, the blood sample dates from first hyperthyroidism diagnosis. This clonotype was counted at least ten times.

Sequenced material: blood. V gene TRBV27 combines with J gene TRBJ2-7; weak D call: TRBD1 (7 bases). The receptor comes from a man aged 25 to 45 with Graves' hyperthyroidism that later progressed to Graves' ophthalmopathy. The CDR3: CASRGRRDSYEQYF. The DNA of the CDR3 is TGTGCCAGCAGAGGACGGCGGGACAGCTACGAGCAGTACTTC.